This T cell receptor beta chain came from a study of blood T cell repertoires in COVID-19. Looked up from germline, CDR1 is LGHNA and CDR2 is YSLEER. This CDR3 is 15 amino acids long. J lost 4 bases, V lost 1 base, and 6 bases had no gene match. This clone was seen a few times. TCRdb keeps only in-frame clones here, not all; method: immunoSEQ multiplex PCR. In the table there are about 210,000 clones, 75% to 90% of which are singletons. This TCR was recovered from a woman in her 70s with COVID-19, enrolled during active disease. The specimen sequenced was peripheral blood. The chain uses TRBV4-3 and TRBJ2-7; 8 bases are a match to TRBD1. For the CDR3, the DNA is TGCGCCAGCAGCCAAGCCCAGGGGGCAGATTACGAGCAGTACTTC. It is translated as CASSQAQGADYEQYF.